Detailed here is one T cell receptor (beta chain). In the original processing: Estimation of nucleated cell counts was performed using reference gene primer amplification. The table came from immunoSEQ multiplex PCR; TCRdb's copy has only in-frame clones and leaves some out. V and J calls and clone size are those listed in that table; D and trimming were worked out from the DNA. The sample has some 130,000 clones; about 83% are singletons. The sample belongs to a study of blood T cell repertoires in COVID-19. As for the study in general: The United States, Italy and Spain provided the acute and convalescent COVID-19 samples. T cells, B-cell-depleted T cells, or PBMCs supplied cDNA or gDNA.

CDR1 is LGHNA, CDR2 YNFKEQ, per germline. V shed 3 bases, J shed 6 bases, and the junction held 4 bases outside the gene matches. The CDR3 totals 14 residues. Sequenced material: peripheral blood. This rearrangement joins TRBV4-2 to TRBJ1-4; the match to TRBD1 covers 7 bases. This receptor was identified in a human donor in a cohort sampled during active COVID-19. The CDR3 DNA reads as TGTGCCAGCAGCCAGGGGACAGCAGATGAAAAACTGTTTTTT. Translated, it gives CASSQGTADEKLFF.